This TCR beta chain was sequenced in a study of blood T cells in healthy people across ages. Study summary: Per every two T cells, about one barcoded beta molecule was captured by template switching. Study findings and constraints: Without sorted subsets, naive and antigen-experienced compartments could not be conclusively compared.

Trimming removed 5 bases from V and 4 bases from J, with 9 bases in between. This CDR3 has 13 amino acids. Germline CDR1 and CDR2: MNHNY and SVGAGI (reference sequence). Points on this clonotype: The antigen is unknown.

The extraction recovered at least 5.5 micrograms of total RNA per sample. A second PCR of roughly 7 to 11 cycles used a sample-barcoded 5' primer and a J-beta primer mix. MiXCR, applied by TCRdb to the 5' RACE reads, yields one record per CDR3 protein. The table has roughly 800,000 distinct CDR3 sequences, around half seen once. The rearrangement joins TRBV6-6 to TRBJ2-1; no clear D gene. The sample taken for sequencing was blood. The origin of this receptor is a man older than 75 in good health. CDR3 protein: CASSPDFYNEQFF. In nucleotides, the CDR3 is TGTGCCAGCAGTCCCGACTTTTACAATGAGCAGTTCTTC.